The subject of this entry is one T cell receptor beta chain. The antigen remains undetermined. V gave up 6 bases and J gave up 7 bases; unmatched junction bases: 9. Looked up from germline, CDR1 is LNHDA and CDR2 is SQIVND (reference sequence). CDR3 length: 14 residues. The study ran its PCR with 60 Vbeta and 13 Jbeta primers. Here immunoSEQ multiplex PCR was the method, and the copy in TCRdb shows in-frame clones only, minus some. The data contain around 200,000 clones, 77% of them seen just once; the ten biggest clones take up around 3.5%. The donors were healthy bone marrow donors. This sample is part of a study of cytomegalovirus exposure and HLA in healthy donors. Study observations and caveats: The study carried out a later analysis of TCR beta sequences. It associated some 15,000 of them with specific HLA alleles at a false discovery rate of 0.05. A later analysis reportedly found fewer N-insertions in an Asian-associated ancestry cluster than the approximately 670-donor mean.

This TCR derives from an older woman in good health and CMV-seropositive. The sample was PBMCs. The chain carries TRBV19 and TRBJ1-5; TRBD1 agrees at 7 bases. The DNA of the CDR3 is TGTGCCAGTAGCCCGGACAGGAGGGGACAGCCCCAGCATTTT. Amino acids: CASSPDRRGQPQHF.